The rows below give T cell receptor beta chains drawn from one sample of a study of blood T cell repertoires in COVID-19. The table came from immunoSEQ multiplex PCR; TCRdb's copy has only in-frame clones and leaves some out. Among 300,000 or so clones, about 82% were seen once, and the ten largest hold under 2%. Sequenced material: peripheral blood. The source is a woman aged 45-65 years with acute or convalescent COVID-19. Both conserved end residues are trimmed from each CDR3. The order of the fields is J gene, V gene, CDR3 protein.

TRBJ2-3,TRBV7-2,ASSPGWAGEKTDTQY
TRBJ2-3,TRBV29-1,SVEARGTDTQY
TRBJ1-1,TRBV7-2,ASSLPVIQALNTEAF
TRBJ2-1,TRBV7-9,ASLQGLAGEHEQF
TRBJ2-3,TRBV19,ATRDRGRKDTQY
TRBJ1-1,TRBV2,ATSVEGARNTEAF
TRBJ2-3,TRBV24-1,ATSDLGGKGTDTQY
TRBJ1-2,TRBV7-9,ASSFVALTENYGYT
TRBJ1-2,TRBV2,ASVRYRNYGYT
TRBJ2-1,TRBV7-3,ASSLQGYYNEQF
TRBJ2-5,TRBV2,ASSGQVQETQY
TRBJ2-7,TRBV5-1,ASSTWTSGRSTVYEQY
TRBJ2-1,TRBV5-8,ASSLSSAPGNEQF
TRBJ2-5,TRBV27,ARGGAAVPPTGVGETQY
TRBJ2-1,TRBV16,ASSQVQVSSYNEQF
TRBJ2-1,TRBV4-2,ASSLSGGPSYNEQF
TRBJ1-1,TRBV9,ASSVEGVNTEAF
TRBJ1-2,TRBV27,ASSDRGEGYT
TRBJ2-1,TRBV4-3,ASSQEGLPAYNEQF
TRBJ1-3,TRBV7-2,ASSLALRNTIY
TRBJ2-7,TRBV3-1/TRBV3-2,ASSYSIEQY
TRBJ2-2,TRBV3-1/TRBV3-2,ASSRSDRGLTGELF
TRBJ1-6,TRBV18,ASSTSGHYNSPLH
TRBJ2-3,TRBV20-1,SASGLAGGGGDTQY
TRBJ1-2,TRBV28,ASNQGNYGYT
TRBJ2-5,TRBV3-1/TRBV3-2,ASSQGPGLAGGTETQY
TRBJ2-1,TRBV28,ASSFSTAGSNEQF
TRBJ2-1,TRBV7-2,ASSLAGGNEQF
TRBJ2-1,TRBV11-3,ASSLMRGSNEQF
TRBJ2-5,TRBV4-1,ASSQYTQGLAGGPLETQY
TRBJ2-6,TRBV4-3,ASSQVPGLAGLNSGANVLT
TRBJ1-1,TRBV7-2,ASSLVRNTEAF
TRBJ2-7,TRBV3-1/TRBV3-2,ASSQARTGWAEQY
TRBJ1-2,TRBV19,ASSSRVWDYGYT
TRBJ1-3,TRBV18,ASSPLQGASGNTIY
TRBJ2-7,TRBV6-5,ASNIQGEPYEQY
TRBJ1-5,TRBV4-1,ASSQNNIGVSNQPQH
TRBJ1-2,TRBV9,ASSRGQNYGYT
TRBJ1-5,TRBV19,ASSIDRQGLGNQPQH
TRBJ1-5,TRBV28,ASKGNNQPQH
TRBJ1-3,TRBV6-5,ASSSPGFSGNTIY
TRBJ1-5,TRBV27,ASSPDRVQPQH
TRBJ2-7,TRBV7-3,ASSTGMGYEQY
TRBJ2-2,TRBV12-3/TRBV12-4,ASSFGVAGELF
TRBJ2-7,TRBV5-1,ASSLGVHGYEQY
TRBJ1-5,TRBV9,ASSRYRDISNQPQH
TRBJ2-2,TRBV9,ASSVGLAGAANTGELF
TRBJ2-7,TRBV7-9,ASSGESGQGSYEQY
TRBJ1-3,TRBV2,ASSLQTGAGNTIY
TRBJ1-1,TRBV6-5,ASSPPRASEAF
TRBJ1-6,TRBV6-5,ASGHSGLSSSPLH
TRBJ2-7,TRBV16,ASSQPGTGIYEQY
TRBJ2-7,TRBV9,ASSSTSGSRYEQY
TRBJ1-2,TRBV7-8,ASSLGGQGGSYT
TRBJ2-7,TRBV7-3,ASSLEGSGLLGSSYEQY
TRBJ2-1,TRBV30,AWSVRGLAGAI
TRBJ2-1,TRBV5-1,ASSYGLAFFNEQF
TRBJ1-3,TRBV3-1/TRBV3-2,ASNYRDSGNTIY